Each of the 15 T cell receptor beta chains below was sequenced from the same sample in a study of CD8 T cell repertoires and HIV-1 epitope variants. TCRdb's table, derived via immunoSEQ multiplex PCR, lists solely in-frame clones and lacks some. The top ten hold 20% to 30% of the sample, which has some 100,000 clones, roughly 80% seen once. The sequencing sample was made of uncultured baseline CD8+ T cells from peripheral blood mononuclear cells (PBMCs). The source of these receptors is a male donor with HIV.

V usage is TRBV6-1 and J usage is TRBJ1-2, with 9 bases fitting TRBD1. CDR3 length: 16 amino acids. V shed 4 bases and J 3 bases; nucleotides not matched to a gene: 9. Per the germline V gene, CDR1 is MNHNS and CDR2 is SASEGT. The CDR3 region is CASSVLGQGSYYGYTF. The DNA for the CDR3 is TGTGCCAGCAGTGTCCTAGGACAGGGGAGCTACTATGGCTACACCTTC.

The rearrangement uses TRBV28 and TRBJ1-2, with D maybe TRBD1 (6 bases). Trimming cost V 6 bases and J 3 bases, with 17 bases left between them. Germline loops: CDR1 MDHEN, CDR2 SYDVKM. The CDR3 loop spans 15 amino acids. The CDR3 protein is CASSLQGLSDYGYTF. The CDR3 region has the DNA TGTGCCAGCAGCCTACAGGGCCTGTCGGACTATGGCTACACCTTC.

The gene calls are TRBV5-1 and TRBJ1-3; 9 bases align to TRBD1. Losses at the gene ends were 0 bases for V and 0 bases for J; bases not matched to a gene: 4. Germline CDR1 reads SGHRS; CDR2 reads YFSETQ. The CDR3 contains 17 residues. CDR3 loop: CASSLGRTGDSGNTIYF. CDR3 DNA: TGCGCCAGCAGCTTGGGTAGGACAGGGGACTCTGGAAACACCATATATTTT. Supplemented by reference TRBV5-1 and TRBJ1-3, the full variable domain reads KAGVTQTPRYLIKTRGQQVTLSCSPISGHRSVSWYQQTPGQGLQFLFEYFSETQRNKGNFPGRFSGRQFSNSRSEMNVSTLELGDSALYLCASSLGRTGDSGNTIYFGEGSWLTVV.

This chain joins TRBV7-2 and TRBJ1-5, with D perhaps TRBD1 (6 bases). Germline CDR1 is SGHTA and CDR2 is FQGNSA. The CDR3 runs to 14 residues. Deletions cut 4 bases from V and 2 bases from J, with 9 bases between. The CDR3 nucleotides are TGTGCCAGCAGCTCCCGACAGGGCAATCAGCCCCAGCATTTT. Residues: CASSSRQGNQPQHF.

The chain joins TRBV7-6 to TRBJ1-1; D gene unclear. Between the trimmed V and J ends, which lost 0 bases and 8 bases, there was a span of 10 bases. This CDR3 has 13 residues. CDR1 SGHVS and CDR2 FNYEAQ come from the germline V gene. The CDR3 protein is CASSLAPGPEAFF. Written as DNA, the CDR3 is TGTGCCAGCAGCTTAGCGCCGGGCCCCGAAGCTTTCTTT.

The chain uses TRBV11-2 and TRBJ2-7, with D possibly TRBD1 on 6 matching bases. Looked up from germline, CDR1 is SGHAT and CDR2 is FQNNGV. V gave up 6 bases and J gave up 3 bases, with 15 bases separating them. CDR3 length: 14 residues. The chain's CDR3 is CASSLQGLNYEQYF. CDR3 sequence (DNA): TGTGCCAGCAGTTTACAGGGATTAAACTACGAGCAGTACTTC.

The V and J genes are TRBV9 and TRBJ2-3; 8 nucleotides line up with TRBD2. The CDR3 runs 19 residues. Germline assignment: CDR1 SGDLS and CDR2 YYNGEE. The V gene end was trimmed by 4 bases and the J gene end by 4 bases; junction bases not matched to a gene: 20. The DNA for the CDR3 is TGTGCCAGCAGCCCCTCGCCGGGACTAGGAATGAATCAGGCAGATACGCAGTATTTT. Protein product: CASSPSPGLGMNQADTQYF.

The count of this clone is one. CDR3 region: CASTRPAVVQGRETQYF. The CDR3 coding sequence is TGTGCCAGCACCCGTCCAGCGGTAGTTCAAGGCAGAGAGACCCAGTACTTC. The genes are TRBV2 and TRBJ2-5; perhaps TRBD2 as D (5 bases). CDR3 length: 17 amino acids. V lost 7 bases and J 4 bases, leaving 25 bases between the germline ends. Germline V CDR1 and CDR2: SNHLY, FYNNEI.

CDR3 residues: CASFSGGYTGELFF. CDR3 DNA: TGTGCCAGCTTCTCTGGGGGCTACACCGGGGAGCTGTTTTTT. V and J are TRBV7-2 and TRBJ2-2; possibly TRBD1 for D (6 bases). The CDR3 totals 14 residues. CDR1 is SGHTA, CDR2 FQGNSA, per germline. V dropped 8 bases and J dropped 3 bases, with 13 bases sitting between them.

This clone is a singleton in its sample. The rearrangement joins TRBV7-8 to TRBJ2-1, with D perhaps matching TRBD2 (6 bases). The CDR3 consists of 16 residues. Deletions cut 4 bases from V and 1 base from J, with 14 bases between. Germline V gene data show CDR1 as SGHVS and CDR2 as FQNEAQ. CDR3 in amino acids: CASSSDFSGSYNEQFF. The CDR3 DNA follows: TGTGCCAGCAGCTCCGACTTTAGCGGTTCCTACAATGAGCAGTTCTTC.

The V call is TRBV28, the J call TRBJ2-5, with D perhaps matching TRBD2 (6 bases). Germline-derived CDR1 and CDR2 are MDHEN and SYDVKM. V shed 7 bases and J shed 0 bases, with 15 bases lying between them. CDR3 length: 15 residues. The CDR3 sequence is CASTRVSGDQETQYF. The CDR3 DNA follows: TGTGCCAGCACTCGGGTTAGCGGAGACCAAGAGACCCAGTACTTC.

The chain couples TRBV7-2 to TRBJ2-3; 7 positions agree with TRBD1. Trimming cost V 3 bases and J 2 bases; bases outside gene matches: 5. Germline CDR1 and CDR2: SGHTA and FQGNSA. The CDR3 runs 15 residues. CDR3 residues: CASSLTGMITDTQYF. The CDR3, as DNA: TGTGCCAGCAGCTTGACAGGGATGATCACAGATACGCAGTATTTT.

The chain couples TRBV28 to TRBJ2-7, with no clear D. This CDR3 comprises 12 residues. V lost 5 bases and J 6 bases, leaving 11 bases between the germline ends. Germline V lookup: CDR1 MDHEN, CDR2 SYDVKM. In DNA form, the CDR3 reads TGTGCCAGCAGTGGCCGACCTGCCGAGCAGTACTTC. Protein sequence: CASSGRPAEQYF.

The CDR3 nucleotides read TGCGCCAGCAGCCAAAGGACAGGGGTGGATACGCAGTATTTT. It specifies CASSQRTGVDTQYF. The chain carries TRBV4-3 and TRBJ2-3; 9 positions agree with TRBD1. The germline V gene encodes CDR1 LGHNA and CDR2 YSLEER. Unmatched junction bases numbered 3, after V lost 2 bases and J lost 6 bases. CDR3 size: 14 residues.

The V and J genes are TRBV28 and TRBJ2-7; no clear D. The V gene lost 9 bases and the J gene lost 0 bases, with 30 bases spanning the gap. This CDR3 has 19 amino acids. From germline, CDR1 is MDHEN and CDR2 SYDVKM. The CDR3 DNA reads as TGTGCCAGTAAAACGGTGGACGCGCCTAGGCCCGGAGACTCCTACGAGCAGTACTTC. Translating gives CASKTVDAPRPGDSYEQYF.